The entry below describes one T cell receptor (beta chain). RNA transcripts provided the template for amplifying TCR beta CDR3 regions. The first-round RT-PCR employed HTBI primers together with the Qiagen OneStep RT-PCR kit. A multiplex PCR was then performed as the second round. Using its own MiXCR run on the multiplex PCR reads, TCRdb lists one record per CDR3 protein. The sample yields more than 1,000,000 distinct CDR3 sequences, less than 45% seen once. The source of the sample is a study of Graves' ophthalmopathy and Graves' hyperthyroidism. This CDR3 spans 16 amino acids. V was pared by 5 bases and J by 3 bases, with 17 bases between. CDR1 is SGHTA and CDR2 is FQGNSA in the germline V gene.

Sequenced material: peripheral blood or thyroid tissue (not recorded which). J is TRBJ1-5 and V is TRBV7-2, with a possible D match to TRBD1 (5 bases). The clonotype comes from an adult man with Graves' hyperthyroidism. The CDR3 spells CASSASWGLDNQPQHF. In DNA, the CDR3 is TGTGCCAGCAGCGCTTCGTGGGGACTTGACAATCAGCCCCAGCATTTT.